This TCR beta chain stems from a study of blood T cell repertoires in COVID-19. Turning to the study itself: Collection of acute and convalescent COVID-19 samples took place in the United States, Italy and Spain. T cells, B-cell-depleted T cells, or PBMCs provided the cDNA or gDNA that served as material.

This clone was counted once. Per the germline V gene, CDR1 is MGHRA and CDR2 is YSYEKL. The CDR3 runs to 14 residues. Trimming took 2 bases from V and 8 from J, leaving 10 bases between them. The authors' processing: By means of reference gene primer amplification, nucleated cell counts were estimated. Profiling relied on immunoSEQ multiplex PCR, and the TCRdb table lists in-frame clones only, not all of them. V and J calls and clone size are given by that table; D and trimming were obtained from the DNA. Here the sample spans 150,000 to 170,000 clones, around 78% being singletons. The chain employs TRBV4-1 and TRBJ1-6, with D maybe TRBD1 (5 bases). Material for sequencing was peripheral blood. The receptor's source is a man older than 75 with acute or convalescent COVID-19. CDR3 nucleotide sequence: TGCGCCAGCAGCCAATCAACACAGGATTCACCCCTCCACTTT. This gives the protein CASSQSTQDSPLHF.